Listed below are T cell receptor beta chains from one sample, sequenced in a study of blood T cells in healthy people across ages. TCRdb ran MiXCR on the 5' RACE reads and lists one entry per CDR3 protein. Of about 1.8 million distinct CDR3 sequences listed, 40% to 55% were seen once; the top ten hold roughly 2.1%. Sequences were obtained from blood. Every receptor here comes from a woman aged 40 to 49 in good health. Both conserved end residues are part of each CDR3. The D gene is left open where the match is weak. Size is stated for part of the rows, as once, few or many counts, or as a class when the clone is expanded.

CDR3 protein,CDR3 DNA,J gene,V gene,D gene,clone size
CASSQGQGDFQETQYF,TGTGCCAGCAGTCAGGGACAGGGTGATTTCCAAGAGACCCAGTACTTC,TRBJ2-5,TRBV27,TRBD1,NA
CASSFDSRKAQFF,TGCGCCAGCAGCTTTGACAGCCGTAAAGCGCAGTTCTTC,TRBJ2-1,TRBV5-1,NA,few
CSVATRTDTQYF,TGCAGCGTAGCCACGCGCACAGATACGCAGTATTTT,TRBJ2-3,TRBV29-1,NA,many
CSVAPREGSSYEQYF,TGCAGCGTTGCGCCTCGAGAGGGGAGCTCCTACGAGCAGTACTTC,TRBJ2-7,TRBV29-1,NA,few
CASSQEHPDDYGYTF,TGTGCCAGCAGCCAAGAACACCCGGACGACTATGGCTACACCTTC,TRBJ1-2,TRBV4-2,NA,few
CATSRERDRGQEETQYF,TGTGCCACCAGCAGAGAAAGGGACAGGGGTCAAGAAGAGACCCAGTACTTC,TRBJ2-5,TRBV15,TRBD1,once
CAISVGQDEQYF,TGTGCCATCAGTGTAGGTCAAGATGAGCAGTACTTC,TRBJ2-7,TRBV10-3,NA,NA
CSARVREMLSGANVLTF,TGCAGTGCTAGAGTTAGAGAGATGCTCTCTGGGGCCAACGTCCTGACTTTC,TRBJ2-6,TRBV20-1,NA,NA
CASGTDRSQETQYF,TGTGCCAGCGGCACGGACAGATCCCAAGAGACCCAGTACTTC,TRBJ2-5,TRBV7-2,NA,NA
CSGNRDINEQYF,TGCAGCGGAAACCGGGACATCAATGAGCAGTACTTC,TRBJ2-7,TRBV29-1,NA,NA
CASSPRTVAKNIQYF,TGTGCCAGCAGCCCCCGGACAGTAGCTAAAAACATTCAGTACTTC,TRBJ2-4,TRBV5-6,NA,few
CASSSSRVNEQFF,TGTGCCAGCAGTTCCTCCCGGGTTAATGAGCAGTTCTTC,TRBJ2-1,TRBV6-2/TRBV6-3,NA,few
CASSLGSGREADTQYF,TGTGCCAGCAGCTTAGGGTCCGGAAGGGAGGCAGATACGCAGTATTTT,TRBJ2-3,TRBV7-2,NA,NA
CASSPNYQDPGGYTF,TGTGCCAGCAGCCCGAACTACCAGGACCCAGGGGGCTACACCTTC,TRBJ1-2,TRBV4-2,NA,NA
CSVSWTVTNEKLFF,TGCAGCGTTTCCTGGACGGTTACTAATGAAAAACTGTTTTTT,TRBJ1-4,TRBV29-1,NA,NA
CASSLGSRVQAKGYNEQFF,TGTGCCAGCAGCTTAGGCTCTAGGGTACAGGCTAAGGGTTACAATGAGCAGTTCTTC,TRBJ2-1,TRBV11-1,NA,NA
CASSLAAQGGEQYF,TGTGCCAGCAGCTTAGCGGCACAGGGTGGCGAGCAGTACTTC,TRBJ2-7,TRBV7-9,NA,NA
CASSHRMGQYNSPLHF,TGTGCCAGCAGCCACAGGATGGGACAGTATAATTCACCCCTCCACTTT,TRBJ1-6,TRBV3-1,TRBD1,NA
CASTRRGGPDTQYF,TGTGCCAGCACTCGGCGGGGGGGACCAGATACGCAGTATTTT,TRBJ2-3,TRBV6-2/TRBV6-3,TRBD2,NA
CASSSLLLSTDTQYF,TGTGCCAGCAGCTCTTTGTTGTTGAGCACAGATACGCAGTATTTT,TRBJ2-3,TRBV5-8,NA,NA
CASSYGGDGDTQYF,TGTGCCAGCAGTTACGGAGGGGACGGGGATACGCAGTATTTT,TRBJ2-3,TRBV6-2/TRBV6-3,NA,NA
CASSVDPGTGSWSIQYF,TGTGCCAGCAGCGTAGACCCGGGGACAGGGTCGTGGAGCATTCAGTACTTC,TRBJ2-4,TRBV9,TRBD1,once
CAISEPGQVSSSQETQYF,TGTGCCATCAGTGAGCCGGGACAGGTATCCTCCTCCCAAGAGACCCAGTACTTC,TRBJ2-5,TRBV10-3,TRBD1,NA
CASSSPGGINYGYTF,TGTGCCAGCAGTTCCCCAGGGGGCATTAACTATGGCTACACCTTC,TRBJ1-2,TRBV27,TRBD1,NA
CASSLAVSNSPLHF,TGTGCCAGCAGCTTAGCGGTGTCCAATTCACCCCTCCACTTT,TRBJ1-6,TRBV7-2,NA,few
CASSLNRDAGSPLHF,TGTGCCAGCAGCCTTAACAGGGACGCAGGCTCACCCCTCCACTTT,TRBJ1-6,TRBV7-6,NA,NA
CASSDSAGIYGYTF,TGTGCCAGCAGTGACTCCGCAGGGATCTATGGCTACACTTTC,TRBJ1-2,TRBV6-4,NA,NA
CSARNRTGGGFGEQFF,TGCAGTGCTAGAAATCGGACGGGCGGGGGGTTCGGTGAGCAGTTCTTC,TRBJ2-1,TRBV20-1,TRBD2,NA
CATGRQGSSGANVLTF,TGTGCCACCGGGAGACAGGGTTCCTCTGGGGCCAACGTCCTGACTTTC,TRBJ2-6,TRBV12-3/TRBV12-4,NA,NA
CATSRAPGAYEQYF,TGTGCCACCAGCAGAGCTCCCGGGGCGTACGAGCAGTACTTC,TRBJ2-7,TRBV15,NA,few
CASMVAGGYNEQFF,TGTGCCAGCATGGTGGCAGGGGGCTACAATGAGCAGTTCTTC,TRBJ2-1,TRBV6-5,TRBD1,few
CSVEWNRVNQPQHF,TGCAGCGTTGAATGGAACAGGGTCAATCAGCCCCAGCATTTT,TRBJ1-5,TRBV29-1,NA,NA
CATSDQIESGELFF,TGTGCCACCAGTGATCAGATCGAGAGCGGGGAGCTGTTTTTT,TRBJ2-2,TRBV24-1,NA,many
CASSLWTGGLDAYEQYF,TGTGCCAGCAGCTTATGGACCGGGGGACTAGACGCCTACGAGCAGTACTTC,TRBJ2-7,TRBV7-2,TRBD2,NA
CSATRDRDVTF,TGCAGTGCGACACGAGACAGGGATGTCACCTTC,TRBJ1-2,TRBV20-1,TRBD1,NA
CASSRDRVDDTQYF,TGTGCCAGCAGCCGGGACAGGGTTGACGATACGCAGTATTTT,TRBJ2-3,TRBV4-2,TRBD1,few